What follows describes a single T cell receptor beta chain. Its antigen is unidentified. The data stem from a study of memory CD4+ T cells and cytomegalovirus serostatus. Study-wide findings and caveats: The CMV-associated TCR signature appears largely within the CD4+ memory repertoire.

The sort gate was single viable CD3+CD4+CD8-CD45RO+ cells for memory CD4+ T cells. The assay was immunoSEQ multiplex PCR, and TCRdb's table has in-frame clones only and misses some. The sample shows over 50,000 clones, 75% to 90% of them seen only once. The sequence was collected from an adult in good health and CMV-seronegative. Sequencing was performed on memory CD4+ T cells from blood.

The CDR3 region has the DNA TGCGCCAGCAGCTACAGGGAAGGGAACACCATATATTTT. Its protein product is CASSYREGNTIYF. This chain connects TRBV5-1 to TRBJ1-3; D might be TRBD1 (6 bases). The V gene's germline CDR1 is SGHRS and CDR2 YFSETQ. Trimming removed 3 bases at V and 7 bases at J, with 11 bases between. This CDR3 spans 13 amino acids.